A single TCR beta chain is shown here with its context. This sample was included in a study of blood T cell repertoires in COVID-19. The CDR3 spans 13 residues. V gave up 7 bases and J gave up 7 bases; unmatched junction bases: 5. Here immunoSEQ multiplex PCR was the method, and the copy in TCRdb shows in-frame clones only, minus some. The data show some 120,000 clones, more than 65% seen once. The receptor was derived from a woman in her 70s with acute or convalescent COVID-19. V and J are TRBV12-3 or TRBV12-4 and TRBJ1-4; 8 bases fit TRBD1. Sequencing input: peripheral blood. The CDR3 DNA sequence: TGTGCCAGCACCGCGACAGGGGCTGAAAAACTGTTTTTT. Encoded protein: CASTATGAEKLFF.